A selection of T cell receptor beta chains follows, all from one sample in a study of sequential checkpoint blockade in melanoma. The method was immunoSEQ multiplex PCR; TCRdb's version includes in-frame clones alone and lacks a portion of them. The sample yields 8,500 to 10,000 clones, over 50% seen once. The source was CD8+ T cells sorted from blood (inferred from file names), collected from a patient given nivolumab and ipilimumab in sequence. Receptors were obtained from a human donor with melanoma. CDR3s include the opening cysteine and the closing phenylalanine or tryptophan. The D gene is left open where the match is weak. Clone size is shown for a subset of rows, as once, few, many or a class of expanded clone.

clone size | D gene | J gene | V gene | CDR3 protein | CDR3 DNA
- | - | TRBJ2-2 | TRBV9 | CASSVGGGNTGELFF | TGTGCCAGCAGCGTGGGGGGTGGGAACACCGGGGAGCTGTTTTTT
- | - | TRBJ1-1 | TRBV4-1 | CASSQGGGFTEAFF | TGCGCCAGCAGCCAAGGGGGGGGGTTCACTGAAGCTTTCTTT
- | TRBD2 | TRBJ2-1 | TRBV18 | CASSPLILAGGQNEQFF | TGTGCCAGCTCACCGCTTATACTAGCGGGGGGGCAAAATGAGCAGTTCTTC
medium-sized | - | TRBJ2-5 | TRBV21-1 | CASPSGAGGQETQYF | TGTGCCAGCCCCTCGGGGGCAGGGGGCCAAGAGACCCAGTACTTC
few | - | TRBJ2-7 | TRBV4-1 | CASSQDRWPYEQYF | TGCGCCAGCAGCCAAGACAGGTGGCCCTACGAGCAGTACTTC
- | TRBD2 | TRBJ2-1 | TRBV7-8 | CASSFGGEPNEQFF | TGTGCCAGCAGCTTTGGGGGGGAGCCCAATGAGCAGTTCTTC
once | - | TRBJ2-1 | TRBV12-2 | CASRLETSGGHYNEQFF | TGTGCAAGTCGCTTAGAGACTAGCGGGGGGCATTACAATGAGCAGTTCTTC
few | - | TRBJ1-2 | TRBV2 | CASSEFVRAANYGYTF | TGTGCCAGCAGTGAGTTTGTCAGGGCCGCTAACTATGGCTACACCTTC
few | - | TRBJ2-1 | TRBV6-6 | CASSTGYNEQFF | TGTGCCAGCAGTACAGGGTACAATGAGCAGTTCTTC
- | TRBD1 | TRBJ1-1 | TRBV11-2 | CASSPGQGSTEAFF | TGTGCCAGCAGCCCCGGACAGGGGAGCACTGAAGCTTTCTTT